The clone carrying this TCR beta chain was recorded only once. Germline V gene lookup returns CDR1 MNHEY and CDR2 SVGAGI. Trimming pared 7 bases from V and 1 base from J, leaving 10 bases between. The CDR3 is 13 amino acids. The data are from a study of blood T cell repertoires in COVID-19. Study in general: Sources were T cells, B-cell-depleted T cells, or PBMCs; the material itself was cDNA or gDNA.

Some clones are missing from TCRdb's copy, which holds only in-frame ones; the method was immunoSEQ multiplex PCR. The data contain about 270,000 clones, 86% of them seen just once; the ten biggest clones take up approximately 1.5%. The sequencing sample was made of peripheral blood. The clonotype was recovered from a woman in her fifties or sixties who had recovered from COVID-19. The chain carries TRBV6-5 and TRBJ1-1, with D perhaps matching TRBD1 (6 bases). The CDR3 DNA follows: TGTGCCAGCACCCAGGGGTCGAACACTGAAGCTTTCTTT. Protein sequence: CASTQGSNTEAFF.